Each of the 30 T cell receptor beta chains below was sequenced from the same sample in a study of OX40 agonist ivuxolimab in advanced cancers. The protocol was immunoSEQ multiplex PCR, while the TCRdb copy is restricted to in-frame clones and leaves out a portion. The data hold about 58,000 clones, with roughly nine tenths observed a single time. Sample: CD4+ or CD8+ T cells sorted from blood, taken in a trial of the OX40 agonist ivuxolimab. Receptors originate from an adult with an advanced solid tumor such as melanoma, head and neck, liver or kidney cancer.

This rearrangement joins TRBV19 to TRBJ2-3, with TRBD1 matching over 7 bases. The V gene's germline CDR1 is LNHDA and CDR2 SQIVND (reference sequence). The CDR3 contains 14 residues. V lost 3 bases and J lost 6; bases outside the gene matches: 6. As DNA, the CDR3 is TGTGCCAGTAGTATCGCCAGGGGGTTTGATACGCAGTATTTT. Encoded protein: CASSIARGFDTQYF.

J is TRBJ2-7 and V is TRBV4-1; TRBD1 matches at 7 bases. The ends lost 4 bases at V and 2 bases at J; junction bases unmatched: 5. The germline gives CDR1 MGHRA, CDR2 YSYEKL. This CDR3 is built from 14 residues. CDR3 nucleotide sequence: TGCGCCAGCAGCCTATCAGGGGGAACCTACGAGCAGTACTTC. Amino acids: CASSLSGGTYEQYF.

This sequence joins TRBV6-6 and TRBJ2-7; TRBD2 matches at 7 bases. The germline CDR1 and CDR2 sequences are MNHNY and SVGAGI (reference sequence). V was pared by 6 bases and J by 4 bases, with 6 bases of the junction left unmatched. This CDR3 spans 13 amino acids. In DNA, the CDR3 is TGTGCCAGCAGCCGGACTAGAGGGTACGAGCAGTACTTC. Its protein is CASSRTRGYEQYF.

J is TRBJ1-4 and V is TRBV5-5; D call uncertain. Germline CDR1 and CDR2: SGHKS and YYEKEE (reference sequence). This CDR3 contains 17 residues. V dropped 4 bases and J dropped 8 bases, with 24 bases sitting between them. The CDR3 DNA reads TGTGCCAGCAGCCAGATACTCGAGTGGGATGGGTGGGAAAAACTGTTTTTT. This sequence encodes CASSQILEWDGWEKLFF.

This chain links TRBV5-1 with TRBJ1-1; D may be TRBD1 (6 bases). V lost 0 bases to trimming and J lost 4 bases, with 13 bases between them. The CDR3 extends over 15 amino acids. Per the germline V gene, CDR1 is SGHRS and CDR2 is YFSETQ. CDR3 sequence: CASSLDLWGPTEAFF. CDR3 bases: TGCGCCAGCAGCTTGGATTTATGGGGGCCCACTGAAGCTTTCTTT.

The rearrangement joins TRBV11-3 to TRBJ2-2; no reliable D call. Germline V gene sequence: CDR1 SGHNT, CDR2 YENEEA. Trimming pared 3 bases from V and 4 bases from J, leaving 6 bases between. The CDR3 is 13 residues long. CDR3 sequence: CASSLLTTGELFF. The CDR3 region has the DNA TGTGCCAGCAGCTTGTTGACCACCGGGGAGCTGTTTTTT.

DNA of the CDR3: TGTGCCAGCAACGGGGGGCGAGTCTACGAGCAGTACTTC. This gives the protein CASNGGRVYEQYF. V is TRBV6-1 and J is TRBJ2-7, with a weak D call TRBD2 (7 bases). From germline, CDR1 is MNHNS and CDR2 SASEGT. Trimming stripped 7 bases from V and 3 bases from J, with 13 bases between. The CDR3 extends over 13 amino acids.

The V call is TRBV7-3, the J call TRBJ2-2, with 7 bases lining up with TRBD1. This CDR3 is built from 16 residues. CDR1 SGHTA and CDR2 FQGTGA come from the germline V gene. With V trimmed by 4 bases and J by 2 bases, 7 bases remained unmatched. In DNA form, the CDR3 reads TGTGCCAGCAGCTCAACGGGACAGCTTAACACCGGGGAGCTGTTTTTT. Residues: CASSSTGQLNTGELFF.

The chain links TRBV19 to TRBJ2-4, with D tentatively TRBD2 (5 bases). Germline CDR1 reads LNHDA; CDR2 reads SQIVND (reference sequence). This CDR3 comprises 15 residues. Trimming pared 7 bases from V and 1 base from J, leaving 14 bases between. CDR3 loop: CASTSSSGAKNIQYF. The CDR3 coding sequence is TGTGCCAGTACCTCCTCATCGGGGGCCAAAAACATTCAGTACTTC.

J is TRBJ2-1 and V is TRBV18, with D possibly matching TRBD1 (6 bases). The V gene lost 1 base and the J gene lost 2 bases, with 12 bases spanning the gap. This CDR3 is 16 amino acids long. Germline lookup yields CDR1 KGHSH and CDR2 LQKENI. The CDR3 DNA follows: TGTGCCAGCTCACCACAAAGGACAGATACCTACAATGAGCAGTTCTTC. Residues: CASSPQRTDTYNEQFF. Complete variable domain (other parts from reference TRBV18 and TRBJ2-1): NAGVMQNPRHLVRRRGQEARLRCSPMKGHSHVYWYRQLPEEGLKFMVYLQKENIIDESGMPKERFSAEFPKEGPSILRIQQVVRGDSAAYFCASSPQRTDTYNEQFFGPGTRLTVL.

This sequence joins TRBV5-8 and TRBJ2-1, with D maybe TRBD1 (5 bases). The CDR3 spans 15 residues. Germline values: CDR1 SGHTS, CDR2 YDEGEE. The V gene lost 0 bases and the J gene lost 3 bases, with 10 bases spanning the gap. In DNA, the CDR3 is TGTGCCAGCAGCTTGGACCAGGGTAGCTACAATGAGCAGTTCTTC. Translation gives CASSLDQGSYNEQFF.

This sequence joins TRBV19 and TRBJ2-5; D perhaps matches TRBD2 (5 bases). The J call is in doubt because the DNA end fits TRBJ2-7 better. Germline V gene data show CDR1 as LNHDA and CDR2 as SQIVND (reference sequence). There are 15 residues in the CDR3. Here the CDR3 reads CASRPTRALTYEQYF. CDR3 DNA: TGTGCCAGTAGGCCAACTAGAGCACTAACCTACGAGCAGTACTTC.

The V and J genes are TRBV5-1 and TRBJ2-2; D is possibly TRBD1 or TRBD2 (6 bases each). Germline V CDR1 and CDR2: SGHRS, YFSETQ. Trimming cost V 0 bases and J 4 bases, with 13 bases left between them. CDR3 length: 16 amino acids. CDR3 region: CASSLDWGASTGELFF. In DNA form, the CDR3 reads TGCGCCAGCAGCTTGGACTGGGGGGCTTCCACCGGGGAGCTGTTTTTT.

This chain's CDR3 is CATIRQGTNEKLFF. The CDR3 coding sequence is TGTGCCACCATACGACAGGGTACTAATGAAAAACTGTTTTTT. This chain connects TRBV15 to TRBJ1-4; 7 bases match TRBD1. CDR1 and CDR2 (germline): LNHNV, YYDKDF (reference sequence). The CDR3 extends over 14 amino acids. V lost 7 bases, J lost 2 bases, and 4 bases stayed unmatched.

The chain is built from TRBV18 and TRBJ2-3; D call uncertain. Per germline, CDR1 KGHSH and CDR2 LQKENI. V lost 5 bases and J 2 bases, leaving 14 bases between the germline ends. The CDR3 is made up of 15 amino acids. CDR3 nucleotides: TGTGCCAGCTCAACCTTGCTTGGATCCACAGATACGCAGTATTTT. Protein product: CASSTLLGSTDTQYF.

The chain combines TRBV5-1 with TRBJ1-4; no clear D. CDR3 size: 15 residues. The V and J ends lost 2 bases and 0 bases respectively, with 8 bases between them. CDR1 is SGHRS and CDR2 is YFSETQ in the germline V gene. The CDR3 DNA is TGCGCCAGCAGCTTCACGGCTGCAACTAATGAAAAACTGTTTTTT. Its translation is CASSFTAATNEKLFF.

The V call is TRBV5-1, the J call TRBJ2-5; TRBD2 might be the D (6 bases). From germline, CDR1 is SGHRS and CDR2 YFSETQ. CDR3 size: 14 residues. V shed 2 bases and J shed 1 base, with 9 bases lying between them. Here the CDR3 reads CASSFLARQETQYF. CDR3 nucleotides: TGCGCCAGCAGCTTCCTAGCGCGCCAAGAGACCCAGTACTTC. The full variable domain, in which reference TRBV5-1 and TRBJ2-5 provide the parts outside the CDR3, is KAGVTQTPRYLIKTRGQQVTLSCSPISGHRSVSWYQQTPGQGLQFLFEYFSETQRNKGNFPGRFSGRQFSNSRSEMNVSTLELGDSALYLCASSFLARQETQYFGPGTRLLVL.

The chain recombines TRBV6-5 with TRBJ1-6, with a tentative D call TRBD1 (5 bases). This CDR3 comprises 13 residues. V lost 6 bases and J lost 10, with 13 bases in between. CDR1 MNHEY and CDR2 SVGAGI come from the germline V gene. The CDR3 DNA is TGTGCCAGCAGCCCAGGGCTACGGTCACCCCTCCACTTT. Translation: CASSPGLRSPLHF.

The J gene is TRBJ1-1, the V gene TRBV5-8; D is perhaps TRBD1 (5 bases). The CDR3 totals 13 residues. Trimming pared 0 bases from V and 11 bases from J, leaving 14 bases between. The germline V gene encodes CDR1 SGHTS and CDR2 YDEGEE. The CDR3 DNA is TGTGCCAGCAGCTTGGCCGCGGTAGGGGATGCTTTCTTT. Translation: CASSLAAVGDAFF.

The genes are TRBV7-8 and TRBJ1-2; no clear D. Germline V CDR1 and CDR2: SGHVS, FQNEAQ. This CDR3 contains 15 residues. V was pared by 5 bases and J by 0 bases, with 13 bases between. DNA of the CDR3: TGTGCCAGCAGCCCCCGTCCGAGCGCTAACTATGGCTACACCTTC. It codes for CASSPRPSANYGYTF.

The chain links TRBV5-1 to TRBJ2-5; no clear D. Trimming shortened V by 5 bases and J by 0 bases, and 11 bases separated the two germline ends. CDR1 SGHRS and CDR2 YFSETQ come from the germline V gene. The CDR3 covers 14 residues. CDR3 amino acids: CASRLGRNQETQYF. CDR3 coding DNA: TGCGCCAGCAGACTCGGACGGAACCAAGAGACCCAGTACTTC.

V and J are TRBV5-1 and TRBJ2-7; TRBD2 matches at 8 bases. Unmatched junction bases numbered 5, after V lost 4 bases and J lost 2 bases. There are 14 residues in the CDR3. In germline, CDR1 is SGHRS, CDR2 YFSETQ. In DNA form, the CDR3 reads TGCGCCAGCAGCCCTCCGGGACTAGCCTACGAGCAGTACTTC. This sequence encodes CASSPPGLAYEQYF.

The chain links TRBV6-1 to TRBJ2-1; 9 bases line up with TRBD1. Per the germline V gene, CDR1 is MNHNS and CDR2 is SASEGT. The CDR3 length is 15 residues. V shed 8 bases, J shed 0 bases, and the junction held 5 bases outside the gene matches. The CDR3, as DNA: TGTGCCAGCGCTCGGACAGGGGACTCCTACAATGAGCAGTTCTTC. Translated: CASARTGDSYNEQFF.

V is TRBV2 and J is TRBJ1-5; 7 bases are shared with TRBD1. From germline, CDR1 is SNHLY and CDR2 FYNNEI. The V and J ends lost 1 base and 6 bases, in that order; junction bases with no gene match: 15. The CDR3 totals 18 residues. Here the CDR3 DNA reads TGTGCCAGCAGTGAAGAAATGGGACGAGGGGGCTGGGGTCAGCCCCAGCATTTT. Translating gives CASSEEMGRGGWGQPQHF.

CDR3 sequence reads: CASKGLGVKETQYF. In DNA, the CDR3 is TGCGCCAGCAAAGGACTAGGGGTCAAAGAGACCCAGTACTTC. The V call is TRBV4-1, the J call TRBJ2-5; 7 bases line up with TRBD2. CDR1 and CDR2 from the germline V gene are MGHRA and YSYEKL. This CDR3 region has 14 residues. With V trimmed by 7 bases and J by 3 bases, 8 bases remained unmatched.

This rearrangement joins TRBV7-9 to TRBJ2-1; TRBD1 matches at 8 bases. In germline, CDR1 is SEHNR, CDR2 FQNEAQ (reference sequence). The ends lost 7 bases at V and 5 bases at J; junction bases unmatched: 10. There are 15 residues in the CDR3. The CDR3 spells CASIGQGGVHNEQFF. The CDR3 nucleotides are TGTGCCAGCATCGGACAGGGCGGAGTGCACAATGAGCAGTTCTTC.

This chain joins TRBV7-9 and TRBJ2-5; D unclear. This CDR3 has 14 amino acids. The V gene's germline CDR1 is SEHNR and CDR2 FQNEAQ (reference sequence). The ends were cut back, 2 bases at V and 4 bases at J, with 11 bases in the middle. The CDR3 spells CASSLSGQAETQYF. CDR3 DNA sequence: TGTGCCAGCAGCTTAAGTGGCCAGGCAGAGACCCAGTACTTC. Supplemented by reference TRBV7-9 and TRBJ2-5, the full variable domain reads DTGVSQNPRHKITKRGQNVTFRCDPISEHNRLYWYRQTLGQGPEFLTYFQNEAQLEKSRLLSDRFSAERPKGSFSTLEIQRTEQGDSAMYLCASSLSGQAETQYFGPGTRLLVL.

With respect to this clone: The same CDR3 also results from other DNA sequences found in this sample. The chain couples TRBV18 to TRBJ2-1, with D perhaps TRBD2 (6 bases). Germline V lookup: CDR1 KGHSH, CDR2 LQKENI. V was cut by 3 bases and J by 7 bases, with 7 bases left in between. The CDR3 is made up of 12 amino acids. The CDR3 reads CASSPGGNEQFF. CDR3 nucleotide sequence: TGTGCCAGCTCACCGGGGGGAAATGAGCAGTTCTTC.

This chain joins TRBV7-2 and TRBJ1-2; no definite D call. The CDR3 covers 12 residues. Germline V gives CDR1 SGHTA, CDR2 FQGNSA. V was clipped by 3 bases and J by 8 bases, with 10 bases between them. CDR3: CASSFGLGGYTF. CDR3 nucleotides: TGTGCCAGCAGCTTCGGTTTGGGAGGCTACACCTTC.

V gene TRBV6-1 combines with J gene TRBJ2-4, with D possibly matching TRBD2 (5 bases). Trimming removed 2 bases from V and 1 base from J, with 15 bases in between. The CDR3 consists of 17 residues. Germline CDR1 MNHNS, CDR2 SASEGT. CDR3 DNA sequence: TGTGCCAGCAGTGAATGGGTCGAGACGGGGGCCAAAAACATTCAGTACTTC. Protein sequence: CASSEWVETGAKNIQYF.